One T cell receptor beta chain is described in this entry. Diagnoses rested on clinical symptoms, serum thyroxine and TRAb, thyroid ultrasound and orbital computed tomography. The data stem from a study of T cells in Graves' hyperthyroidism and ophthalmopathy. Authors of the study amplified TCR beta CDR3 regions from RNA transcripts. During a first-round RT-PCR of the TCR CDR3, the HTBI primer set was used. TCRdb passed the multiplex PCR reads through MiXCR, listing each CDR3 protein once. The data show hundreds of thousands of distinct CDR3 sequences, over 15% seen once. The ends lost 4 bases at V and 2 bases at J; junction bases unmatched: 7. Per the germline V gene, CDR1 is LNHDA and CDR2 is SQIVND (reference sequence). The CDR3 sequence is 15 residues long.

The chain couples TRBV19 to TRBJ2-7, with 8 bases that match TRBD1. The specimen was blood. The clonotype was recovered from a woman in her forties or fifties with Graves' hyperthyroidism that later progressed to Graves' ophthalmopathy. DNA of the CDR3: TGTGCCAGTAGTAGGACGGGACAGGCTGCCTACGAGCAGTACTTC. Translation: CASSRTGQAAYEQYF.